The 28 T cell receptor beta chains in this list originate from one sample, sequenced in a study of cytotoxic CD8 clonotypes in ibrutinib-treated CLL. Profiling relied on immunoSEQ multiplex PCR, and the TCRdb table lists in-frame clones only, not all of them. The table shows about 50,000 clones, with approximately 51% occurring only once. This specimen was PBMCs, taken after 12 months of ibrutinib treatment. The receptors shown here come from a human donor with chronic lymphocytic leukemia.

This clone showed up many times. The chain combines TRBV7-2 with TRBJ2-7; TRBD1 agrees at 9 bases. The CDR3 extends over 15 amino acids. Germline V CDR1 and CDR2: SGHTA, FQGNSA. V dropped 2 bases and J dropped 5; count of bases not matched to a gene: 7. The CDR3 DNA is TGTGCCAGCAGCTTAAGAGACAGGGGGTACCACGAGCAGTACTTC. Translated: CASSLRDRGYHEQYF.

V gene TRBV7-8 combines with J gene TRBJ2-2; D gene uncertain. Trimming removed 3 bases from V and 7 bases from J, with 3 bases in between. This CDR3 contains 11 residues. Per the germline V gene, CDR1 is SGHVS and CDR2 is FQNEAQ. Here the CDR3 reads CASSLVGELFF. As DNA, the CDR3 is TGTGCCAGCAGCTTGGTCGGGGAGCTGTTTTTT. Full variable domain (outside the CDR3, taken from reference TRBV7-8 and TRBJ2-2): GAGVSQSPRYKVAKRGQDVALRCDPISGHVSLFWYQQALGQGPEFLTYFQNEAQLDKSGLPSDRFFAERPEGSVSTLKIQRTQQEDSAVYLCASSLVGELFFGEGSRLTVL.

The chain is built from TRBV12-5 and TRBJ1-1; a weak D match, TRBD1 (5 bases). Trimming removed 5 bases from V and 5 bases from J, with 15 bases in between. The CDR3 has 14 residues. Germline V gene data show CDR1 as LGHNT and CDR2 as FRNRAP. The CDR3 sequence is CASGTAGMGTEAFF. The CDR3 DNA is TGTGCTAGTGGTACAGCAGGGATGGGAACTGAAGCTTTCTTT.

The sample holds one count of this clone. The chain recombines TRBV14 with TRBJ1-6, with 7 bases fitting TRBD1. CDR1 SGHDN and CDR2 FVKESK come from the germline V gene. The CDR3 consists of 14 residues. V lost 4 bases and J lost 9; bases outside the gene matches: 6. The CDR3 loop is CASSLIQGSSPLHF. CDR3 DNA: TGTGCCAGCAGCCTCATACAGGGGTCTTCACCCCTCCACTTT.

This chain joins TRBV7-9 and TRBJ2-1; D is possibly TRBD2 (5 bases). The length of the CDR3 is 16 residues. The germline gives CDR1 SEHNR, CDR2 FQNEAQ (reference sequence). V dropped 3 bases and J dropped 0 bases, with 12 bases sitting between them. The CDR3 sequence is CASSLVLGSSYNEQFF. The CDR3, as DNA: TGTGCCAGCAGCTTGGTTTTAGGGAGCTCCTACAATGAGCAGTTCTTC.

The chain joins TRBV2 to TRBJ2-1; TRBD2 aligns across 8 bases. Looked up from germline, CDR1 is SNHLY and CDR2 is FYNNEI. The V segment lost 3 bases and the J segment 10 bases; nucleotides outside the gene matches: 14. The CDR3 runs to 16 residues. This CDR3 reads CASSDLAGMGPREQFF. The CDR3 coding sequence is TGTGCCAGCAGTGATTTAGCGGGGATGGGCCCGAGGGAGCAGTTCTTC.

This clone has only a few counts. V is TRBV19 and J is TRBJ2-1; 8 positions match TRBD2. Trimming took 7 bases from V and 10 from J; bases not matched to a gene: 9. This CDR3 contains 13 residues. Per the germline V gene, CDR1 is LNHDA and CDR2 is SQIVND (reference sequence). The CDR3 DNA reads as TGTGCCAGTAAGATCGGGAGGGCAGGGGAGCAGTTCTTC. Amino acids: CASKIGRAGEQFF.

The rearrangement joins TRBV2 to TRBJ1-2, with TRBD1 as a possible D gene (6 bases). Germline CDR1 SNHLY, CDR2 FYNNEI. Trimming removed 5 bases at V and 4 bases at J, with 11 bases between. The CDR3 totals 13 residues. DNA for the CDR3: TGTGCCAGCAGTAAGGGGGGCCTCTATGGCTACACCTTC. It is translated as CASSKGGLYGYTF.

V gene TRBV5-6 combines with J gene TRBJ2-3, with D uncertain. V shed 0 bases and J shed 4 bases, with 9 bases lying between them. CDR3 length: 14 amino acids. Germline CDR1 reads SGHDT; CDR2 reads YYEEEE. CDR3 sequence (DNA): TGTGCCAGCAGCTTGGGACTTGAAGCAGATACGCAGTATTTT. This sequence encodes CASSLGLEADTQYF.

This clone appeared a few times. The rearrangement uses TRBV27 and TRBJ2-3, with TRBD1 matching 8 bases. CDR3 length: 17 residues. Trimming took 5 bases from V and 4 from J; bases not matched to a gene: 14. Germline V gene data show CDR1 as MNHEY and CDR2 as SMNVEV (reference sequence). CDR3 sequence reads: CASSPPGAGGLADTQYF. The CDR3 bases are TGTGCCAGCAGTCCACCGGGGGCAGGGGGCTTGGCAGATACGCAGTATTTT.

This chain links TRBV20-1 with TRBJ1-1; D is uncertain. V lost 7 bases to trimming and J lost 1 base, with 7 bases between them. CDR3 length: 11 residues. Looked up from germline, CDR1 is DFQATT and CDR2 is SNEGSKA (reference sequence). The CDR3 spells CSVGGNTEAFF. For the CDR3, the DNA is TGCAGTGTCGGTGGGAACACTGAAGCTTTCTTT.

The V gene is TRBV9, the J gene TRBJ2-7; D might be TRBD1 or TRBD2, each matching 7 bases. Trimming cost V 0 bases and J 2 bases, with 12 bases left between them. The length of the CDR3 is 15 residues. Germline values: CDR1 SGDLS, CDR2 YYNGEE. The chain's CDR3 is CASSVGGGQPYEQYF. The CDR3 DNA follows: TGTGCCAGCAGCGTAGGGGGGGGACAGCCCTACGAGCAGTACTTC.

This clone was observed a few times. This chain uses TRBV2 with TRBJ1-1, with D maybe TRBD1 (5 bases). V was cut by 8 bases and J by 5 bases, with 15 bases left in between. The CDR3 totals 13 residues. Germline V lookup: CDR1 SNHLY, CDR2 FYNNEI. DNA for the CDR3: TGTGCCAGCGATCCCCAGGGCGGGACTGAAGCTTTCTTT. This sequence encodes CASDPQGGTEAFF.

The J gene is TRBJ2-1, the V gene TRBV11-1; D is possibly TRBD2 (6 bases). Germline V gene lookup returns CDR1 SGHAT and CDR2 FQDESV (reference sequence). The CDR3 extends over 15 amino acids. Trimming shortened V by 4 bases and J by 0 bases, and 10 bases separated the two germline ends. The CDR3 DNA reads as TGTGCCAGCAGCTCGGGACTTGGCTCCTACAATGAGCAGTTCTTC. Amino acids: CASSSGLGSYNEQFF.

The chain couples TRBV7-9 to TRBJ2-5; unclear D gene. The end of the DNA is better explained by TRBJ2-7, so the J call may be wrong. CDR1 SEHNR and CDR2 FQNEAQ come from the germline V gene (reference sequence). The CDR3 is 14 amino acids. CDR3 nucleotide sequence: TGTGCCAGCAGCTTAGCGAGCAGTTCCTACGAGCAGTACTTC. Its protein product is CASSLASSSYEQYF.

The genes are TRBV9 and TRBJ2-2, with 13 bases identical to TRBD2. Germline CDR1 SGDLS, CDR2 YYNGEE. The ends lost 3 bases at V and 5 bases at J; junction bases unmatched: 7. This CDR3 contains 17 residues. Written as DNA, the CDR3 is TGTGCCAGCAGCGGGGAACTAGCGGGAGGGTGGACCGGGGAGCTGTTTTTT. Amino acids: CASSGELAGGWTGELFF.

CDR3 sequence reads: CASSRLASGGEETQYF. CDR3 coding DNA: TGTGCCAGCTCAAGGTTGGCATCTGGAGGAGAAGAGACCCAGTACTTC. The chain links TRBV18 to TRBJ2-5, with D tentatively TRBD2 (5 bases). V shed 5 bases and J shed 3 bases, with 19 bases lying between them. Germline values: CDR1 KGHSH, CDR2 LQKENI. The CDR3 totals 16 residues.

The CDR3 nucleotides are TGTGCCAGCTCCTGGGCAGGGAAGAACACTGAAGCTTTCTTT. Translated, it gives CASSWAGKNTEAFF. V is TRBV5-6 and J is TRBJ1-1; D perhaps matches TRBD1 (5 bases). This CDR3 region has 14 residues. The germline V and J ends were trimmed by 7 bases and 1 base, with 14 bases remaining between them. Germline V gives CDR1 SGHDT, CDR2 YYEEEE.

The CDR3 nucleotides are TGTGCCAGCAGTTCAGGACTAGCGGGAGCCTTATACGAGCAGTACTTC. It specifies CASSSGLAGALYEQYF. This sequence joins TRBV27 and TRBJ2-7, with 13 bases matching TRBD2. Germline assignment: CDR1 MNHEY and CDR2 SMNVEV (reference sequence). The CDR3 is 16 amino acids. Unmatched junction bases numbered 7, after V lost 4 bases and J lost 4 bases.

This chain uses TRBV7-8 with TRBJ2-2, with no clear D. V was trimmed by 0 bases and J by 0 bases, leaving 11 bases between them. There are 17 residues in the CDR3. The germline CDR1 and CDR2 sequences are SGHVS and FQNEAQ. The CDR3 DNA reads as TGTGCCAGCAGCTTAGCGCCCCTGGCCGCGAACACCGGGGAGCTGTTTTTT. This sequence encodes CASSLAPLAANTGELFF.

V is TRBV10-3 and J is TRBJ1-4; the D is unclear. Trimming took off 3 bases at V and 6 bases at J, with 11 bases between the two ends. Germline CDR1 and CDR2: ENHRY and SYGVKD. The CDR3 has 14 residues. Written as DNA, the CDR3 is TGTGCCATCAGTGATTGGGGTGGGGATGAAAAACTGTTTTTT. Protein product: CAISDWGGDEKLFF.

The chain uses TRBV27 and TRBJ2-5, with TRBD1 matching 10 bases. The CDR3 contains 16 residues. V lost 8 bases and J lost 5; bases outside the gene matches: 14. The germline V gene encodes CDR1 MNHEY and CDR2 SMNVEV (reference sequence). CDR3 sequence reads: CASAAGVTGGQETQYF. Here the CDR3 DNA reads TGTGCCAGCGCGGCCGGCGTGACAGGGGGCCAGGAGACCCAGTACTTC.

This clone was recorded once. CDR3: CASSLTGSGATGELFF. The CDR3 DNA reads as TGTGCCAGCAGCTTAACCGGGTCGGGAGCCACCGGGGAGCTGTTTTTT. The rearrangement links TRBV7-3 to TRBJ2-2; D is perhaps TRBD2 (6 bases). Germline V CDR1 and CDR2: SGHTA, FQGTGA. Trimming cost V 0 bases and J 4 bases, with 12 bases left between them. This CDR3 has 16 amino acids. The full variable domain, rest sourced from reference TRBV7-3 and TRBJ2-2, is GAGVSQTPSNKVTEKGKYVELRCDPISGHTALYWYRQSLGQGPEFLIYFQGTGAADDSGLPNDRFFAVRPEGSVSTLKIQRTERGDSAVYLCASSLTGSGATGELFFGEGSRLTVL.

This chain links TRBV5-6 with TRBJ2-5; 7 bases map to TRBD1. The CDR3 is made up of 13 amino acids. The germline V gene has CDR1 SGHDT and CDR2 YYEEEE. J was trimmed by 4 bases and V by 4 bases; bases with no gene match: 4. CDR3 sequence reads: CASSQTGVETQYF. The CDR3 DNA reads TGTGCCAGCAGCCAAACAGGGGTAGAGACCCAGTACTTC.

This clone came up a few times. This chain joins TRBV6-1 and TRBJ1-2; D is ambiguous. Trimming cost V 4 bases and J 4 bases, with 13 bases left between them. This CDR3 has 14 residues. The V gene's germline CDR1 is MNHNS and CDR2 SASEGT. The CDR3 region is CASSAYLGGYGYTF. In DNA, the CDR3 is TGTGCCAGCAGTGCCTACCTGGGAGGCTATGGCTACACCTTC.

This sequence joins TRBV7-3 and TRBJ1-1; D uncertain. Trimming shortened V by 5 bases and J by 5 bases, and 15 bases separated the two germline ends. The CDR3 has 14 residues. CDR1 SGHTA and CDR2 FQGTGA come from the germline V gene. In DNA, the CDR3 is TGTGCCAGCAGCACTAGGGAGGGTAGGACTGAAGCTTTCTTT. As protein: CASSTREGRTEAFF.

This chain connects TRBV30 to TRBJ1-6; no clear D gene. With 5 bases removed from V and 8 bases from J, the gap between germline ends came to 4 bases. The germline V gene encodes CDR1 GTSNPN and CDR2 SVGIG (reference sequence). The CDR3 has 10 amino acids. Written as DNA, the CDR3 is TGTGCCTGGGGAGATTCACCCCTCCACTTT. Its protein product is CAWGDSPLHF.

V usage is TRBV28 and J usage is TRBJ2-2, with 7 bases matching TRBD1. The CDR3 is 16 amino acids. Germline V gene lookup returns CDR1 MDHEN and CDR2 SYDVKM. V was clipped by 7 bases and J by 0 bases; unmatched bases: 8. CDR3 residues: CASMNTGTANTGELFF. In DNA form, the CDR3 reads TGTGCCAGCATGAACACCGGGACAGCGAACACCGGGGAGCTGTTTTTT.